The 18 T cell receptor beta chains below come from one sample, sequenced in a study of beta chain features in type 1 diabetes. The investigators reverse transcribed all of the isolated RNA, so they sequenced expressed TCRB transcripts. Produced via immunoSEQ multiplex PCR; TCRdb's table is partial and in-frame only. The sample has 200,000 to 250,000 clones; 9.6% are singletons. The sample comprised naive CD4+ T cells from blood. These receptor sequences come from a woman younger than 35 in good health.

This clone was detected many times. The chain has TRBV27 and TRBJ2-6; D is unresolved. Trimming pared 5 bases from V and 4 bases from J, leaving 15 bases between. Germline-derived CDR1 and CDR2 are MNHEY and SMNVEV (reference sequence). This CDR3 has 16 residues. The DNA of the CDR3 is TGTGCCAGCAGTCTGCGTTTGCTTGAAGGGGCCAACGTCCTGACTTTC. Its translation is CASSLRLLEGANVLTF.

This clone has only a few counts. The chain is built from TRBV7-9 and TRBJ1-3; D remains ambiguous. Germline loops: CDR1 SEHNR, CDR2 FQNEAQ (reference sequence). The CDR3 has 18 residues. V lost 5 bases to trimming and J lost 0 bases, with 20 bases between them. The CDR3 coding sequence is TGTGCCAGCAGCCAAGGAGTGGGAGCTAGCCACTCTGGAAACACCATATATTTT. Translating it yields CASSQGVGASHSGNTIYF.

This chain connects TRBV5-1 to TRBJ1-1; the D gene is possibly TRBD1 (5 bases). The V gene lost 4 bases and the J gene lost 6 bases, with 16 bases spanning the gap. CDR3 length: 14 amino acids. CDR1 and CDR2 from the germline V gene are SGHRS and YFSETQ. Written as DNA, the CDR3 is TGCGCCAGCAGCGCGGGACTAACTACCGCTGAAGCTTTCTTT. This gives the protein CASSAGLTTAEAFF.

This clone came up a few times. The rearrangement joins TRBV7-6 to TRBJ2-7, with a tentative D call TRBD1 (6 bases). Trimming shortened V by 1 base and J by 7 bases, and 17 bases separated the two germline ends. In germline, CDR1 is SGHVS, CDR2 FNYEAQ. This CDR3 has 15 residues. This CDR3 is CASSLGQGRSGEQYF. As DNA, the CDR3 is TGTGCCAGCAGCTTAGGTCAGGGGCGGAGTGGGGAGCAGTACTTC.

The chain combines TRBV5-1 with TRBJ2-3, with D hard to call. Germline V lookup: CDR1 SGHRS, CDR2 YFSETQ. The CDR3 consists of 13 residues. Trimming took off 4 bases at V and 5 bases at J, with 11 bases between the two ends. The chain's CDR3 is CASSRSLGDTQYF. CDR3 nucleotide sequence: TGCGCCAGCAGCAGGAGTCTAGGAGATACGCAGTATTTT.

This clone was detected a few times. The J gene is TRBJ2-3, the V gene TRBV5-6; 14 nucleotides align to TRBD2. In germline, CDR1 is SGHDT, CDR2 YYEEEE. The V gene end was trimmed by 0 bases and the J gene end by 4 bases; junction bases not matched to a gene: 7. The CDR3 length is 18 residues. CDR3 in amino acids: CASSLARLAGGLADTQYF. In DNA form, the CDR3 reads TGTGCCAGCAGCTTGGCCCGACTAGCGGGAGGGCTGGCAGATACGCAGTATTTT.

This clone was observed a handful of times. The identical CDR3 is also encoded by other nucleotide sequences in the sample. The V call is TRBV19, the J call TRBJ1-1; D is possibly TRBD1 (5 bases). The germline V gene has CDR1 LNHDA and CDR2 SQIVND (reference sequence). The CDR3 length is 12 residues. V lost 6 bases and J 1 base, leaving 6 bases between the germline ends. The CDR3 loop is CASSDRNTEAFF. The CDR3 coding sequence is TGTGCCAGTAGCGACAGGAACACTGAAGCTTTCTTT.

The V gene is TRBV7-3, the J gene TRBJ2-5, with TRBD2 matching over 13 bases. Trimming at V came to 0 bases and at J to 4 bases, leaving 11 bases not matched to a gene. CDR3 length equals 19 residues. Germline assignment: CDR1 SGHTA and CDR2 FQGTGA. CDR3 in amino acids: CASSLTVGPLAGGRETQYF. The CDR3 DNA is TGTGCCAGCAGCTTAACAGTGGGACCACTAGCGGGGGGGCGAGAGACCCAGTACTTC.

The table lists this clone with a few counts. CDR3 in DNA: TGTGCCAGCAGTTCCCTGGACAGGGTAGAGACCCAGTACTTC. Encoded protein: CASSSLDRVETQYF. The J gene is TRBJ2-5, the V gene TRBV27; 8 positions match TRBD1. This CDR3 region has 14 residues. Trimming took 4 bases from V and 4 from J; bases not matched to a gene: 5. Per germline, CDR1 MNHEY and CDR2 SMNVEV (reference sequence).

V usage is TRBV28 and J usage is TRBJ2-7; 12 bases match TRBD1. Germline-derived CDR1 and CDR2 are MDHEN and SYDVKM. With 7 bases clipped from V and 4 bases from J, the junction kept 11 bases outside the gene matches. The CDR3 is 16 residues long. CDR3 bases: TGTGCCAGCACTTCGGCCGGGACAGGGGGCTTTTACGAGCAGTACTTC. This encodes CASTSAGTGGFYEQYF.

The sample holds a few counts of this clone. Other DNA sequences in this sample translate to the same CDR3. V gene TRBV9 combines with J gene TRBJ1-1; possible D gene TRBD1, 6 bases. Germline V gives CDR1 SGDLS, CDR2 YYNGEE. V was trimmed by 0 bases and J by 2 bases, leaving 8 bases between them. The CDR3 loop spans 14 amino acids. The CDR3: CASSVAGANTEAFF. CDR3 sequence (DNA): TGTGCCAGCAGCGTAGCAGGGGCAAACACTGAAGCTTTCTTT.

In this sample, this clone turned up a few times. V is TRBV5-4 and J is TRBJ1-5; D is possibly TRBD1 (5 bases). Trimming cost V 0 bases and J 3 bases, with 7 bases left between them. Germline loops: CDR1 SGHNT, CDR2 YYREEE (reference sequence). The CDR3 extends over 14 amino acids. The CDR3 loop is CASSLAGPNQPQHF. The CDR3 nucleotides read TGTGCCAGCAGCTTGGCAGGGCCCAATCAGCCCCAGCATTTT.

This clone was counted between two and nine times. V and J are TRBV7-9 and TRBJ1-1; 8 bases line up with TRBD1. Germline V lookup: CDR1 SEHNR, CDR2 FQNEAQ (reference sequence). Trimming cost V 5 bases and J 11 bases; bases outside gene matches: 7. CDR3 length equals 12 residues. The CDR3 DNA reads as TGTGCCAGCAGCGTTACAGGGGGAAGTGCTTTCTTT. Residues: CASSVTGGSAFF. The full variable domain, with the rest looked up from reference TRBV7-9 and TRBJ1-1, is DTGVSQNPRHKITKRGQNVTFRCDPISEHNRLYWYRQTLGQGPEFLTYFQNEAQLEKSRLLSDRFSAERPKGSFSTLEIQRTEQGDSAMYLCASSVTGGSAFFGQGTRLTVV.

In its sample, this clone was seen a few times. This rearrangement joins TRBV30 to TRBJ1-1; D not certain. The CDR3 sequence is 14 residues long. Germline CDR1 reads GTSNPN; CDR2 reads SVGIG (reference sequence). The ends were cut back, 0 bases at V and 5 bases at J, with 13 bases in the middle. The CDR3 nucleotides read TGTGCCTGGAGTGTACTAGGCCTTGGGACTGAAGCTTTCTTT. Residues: CAWSVLGLGTEAFF.

The chain employs TRBV7-9 and TRBJ2-3; D gene unclear. The V gene lost 5 bases and the J gene lost 3 bases, with 3 bases spanning the gap. The CDR3 runs 11 residues. Germline-derived CDR1 and CDR2 are SEHNR and FQNEAQ (reference sequence). The CDR3 nucleotides are TGTGCCAGCAGCCTTACAGATACGCAGTATTTT. Its protein is CASSLTDTQYF.

This clone was seen a handful of times. The chain uses TRBV25-1 and TRBJ1-4; 9 nucleotides align to TRBD1. Germline V gene data show CDR1 as MGHDK and CDR2 as SYGVNS. The CDR3 is made up of 15 amino acids. V lost 3 bases and J lost 5; bases outside the gene matches: 4. In nucleotides, the CDR3 is TGTGCCAGCAGTGATCTCGGGACAGGGAATGAAAAACTGTTTTTT. Protein: CASSDLGTGNEKLFF.

A note on this clone: In the same sample, other DNA sequences code for this CDR3. The V gene is TRBV30, the J gene TRBJ2-7, with 8 bases that match TRBD2. The length of the CDR3 is 14 residues. The germline gives CDR1 GTSNPN, CDR2 SVGIG (reference sequence). Unmatched junction bases numbered 2, after V lost 1 base and J lost 0 bases. CDR3 protein: CAWSGGGSSYEQYF. In DNA form, the CDR3 reads TGTGCCTGGAGTGGCGGGGGGAGCTCCTACGAGCAGTACTTC. Complete variable domain (other parts from reference TRBV30 and TRBJ2-7): SQTIHQWPATLVQPVGSPLSLECTVEGTSNPNLYWYRQAAGRGLQLLFYSVGIGQISSEVPQNLSASRPQDRQFILSSKKLLLSDSGFYLCAWSGGGSSYEQYFGPGTRLTVT.

This chain uses TRBV18 with TRBJ2-7, with 7 bases fitting TRBD1. Trimming removed 3 bases from V and 4 bases from J; junction bases left unmatched: 21. The CDR3 totals 19 residues. Germline V gene lookup returns CDR1 KGHSH and CDR2 LQKENI. CDR3 bases: TGTGCCAGCTCACCTCCGATCTCGACGACAAGGGGGCAAGGTTACGAGCAGTACTTC. Its protein is CASSPPISTTRGQGYEQYF. Full variable domain (missing parts from reference TRBV18 and TRBJ2-7): NAGVMQNPRHLVRRRGQEARLRCSPMKGHSHVYWYRQLPEEGLKFMVYLQKENIIDESGMPKERFSAEFPKEGPSILRIQQVVRGDSAAYFCASSPPISTTRGQGYEQYFGPGTRLTVT.